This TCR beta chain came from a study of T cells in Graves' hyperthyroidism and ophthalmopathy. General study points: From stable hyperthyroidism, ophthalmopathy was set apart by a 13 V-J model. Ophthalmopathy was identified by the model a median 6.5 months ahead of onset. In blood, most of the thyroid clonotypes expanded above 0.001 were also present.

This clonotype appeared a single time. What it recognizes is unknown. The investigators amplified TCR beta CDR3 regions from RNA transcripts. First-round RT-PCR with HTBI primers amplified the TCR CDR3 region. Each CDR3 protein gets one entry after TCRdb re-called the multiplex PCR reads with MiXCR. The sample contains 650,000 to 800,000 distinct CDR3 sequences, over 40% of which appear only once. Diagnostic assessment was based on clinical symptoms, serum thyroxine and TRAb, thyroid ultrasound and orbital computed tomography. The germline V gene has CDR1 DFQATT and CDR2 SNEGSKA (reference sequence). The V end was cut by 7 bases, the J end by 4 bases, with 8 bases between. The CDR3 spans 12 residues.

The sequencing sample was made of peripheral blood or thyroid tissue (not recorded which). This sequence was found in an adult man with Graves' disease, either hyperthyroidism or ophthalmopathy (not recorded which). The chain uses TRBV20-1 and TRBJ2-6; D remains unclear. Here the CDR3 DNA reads TGCAGTGTGCCGGCAGGGGCCAACGTCCTGACTTTC. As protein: CSVPAGANVLTF.